This T cell receptor beta chain was captured by sequencing in a study of metastatic and nonmetastatic thyroid tumors. With respect to this clone: It may be a read error: a sequence one base away is much more abundant. Other DNA sequences in the same sample also yield this CDR3.

Under the authors' procedure: Researchers built a distant-metastasis classifier for papillary thyroid cancer that drew on CDR3 differences across clinicopathological groups. TCRdb reprocessed the PCR reads via MiXCR. These V and J calls rely on TCRdb rather than the paper's analysis. This table has around 34,000 clones, approximately 30% appearing once. Germline-derived CDR1 and CDR2 are SGDLS and YYNGEE. The CDR3 covers 16 residues. No patient received treatment before thyroid surgery. The TCR originated in a female donor with papillary thyroid cancer or a benign thyroid nodule (not recorded which). Some clones in this sample may be carry-over from other donors' samples. Sequenced: blood. The J gene is TRBJ2-3, the V gene TRBV9; 8 bases align to TRBD2. CDR3 protein: CASSVEGSGVTDTQYF. DNA for the CDR3: TGCGCCAGCAGCGTAGAGGGTAGCGGGGTCACAGATACGCAGTATTTT.